This T cell receptor (beta chain) was captured by sequencing in a study of cytomegalovirus exposure and HLA in healthy donors. Study-level findings and limits: Later on, an analysis found that several of the most significant clusters appeared to be linked to common viral pathogens, which included parvovirus B19.

Details on this clone: Its antigen is unidentified.

The V and J ends lost 2 bases and 1 base respectively, with 11 bases between them. This CDR3 is 15 amino acids long. From germline, CDR1 is MGHRA and CDR2 YSYEKL. Researchers ran the PCR with 60 Vbeta and 13 Jbeta primers. TCRdb keeps only in-frame clones here, not all; method: immunoSEQ multiplex PCR. The ten most abundant clones cover about a sixth of a sample with roughly 65,000 clones. Sequencing was carried out using PBMCs. The rearrangement uses TRBV4-1 and TRBJ1-1; D not certain. This clonotype was sampled from a boy aged 5 to 17 in good health and CMV-seronegative. The CDR3 region is CASSQIDNPNTEAFF. The CDR3 DNA reads as TGCGCCAGCAGCCAAATAGACAACCCGAACACTGAAGCTTTCTTT.